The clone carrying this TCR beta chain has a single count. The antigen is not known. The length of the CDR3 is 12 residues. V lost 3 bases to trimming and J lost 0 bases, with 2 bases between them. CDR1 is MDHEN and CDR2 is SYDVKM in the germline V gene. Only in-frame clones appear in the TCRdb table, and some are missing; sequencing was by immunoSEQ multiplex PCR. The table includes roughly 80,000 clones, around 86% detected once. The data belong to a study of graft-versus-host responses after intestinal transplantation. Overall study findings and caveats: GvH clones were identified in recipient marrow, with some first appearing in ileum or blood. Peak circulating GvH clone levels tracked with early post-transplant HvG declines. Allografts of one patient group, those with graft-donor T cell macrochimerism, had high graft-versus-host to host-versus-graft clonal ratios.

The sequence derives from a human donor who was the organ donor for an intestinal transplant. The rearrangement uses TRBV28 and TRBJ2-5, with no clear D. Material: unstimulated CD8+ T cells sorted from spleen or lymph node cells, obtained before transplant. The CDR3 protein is CASSLDQETQYF. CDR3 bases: TGTGCCAGCAGTTTGGACCAAGAGACCCAGTACTTC.